Listed below are T cell receptor beta chains from one sample, sequenced in a study of identical twins. Each CDR3 protein is one row after TCRdb ran MiXCR on the 5' RACE reads. The profile covers about 720,000 distinct CDR3 sequences, with over 8.5% appearing a single time and roughly 0.9% taken by the ten largest. The data were also submitted as part of a second study, on yellow fever vaccine responses in identical twins.

The sequencing input was PBMCs. The source is a woman between 18 and 29 years old in good health. Both conserved end residues are part of each CDR3.

>19|TRBV4-3
CASSQDGVGGRKSYNEQFF
>13|TRBV7-2
CASSIYRGDTQYF
>16|TRBV12-3/TRBV12-4
CASSLLPSGVSNEQFF
>16|TRBV7-2
CASSLELAANTGELFF
>15|TRBV6-1
CASSGGTSANSPLHF
>17|TRBV30
CAWSVQGRDRLGNTIYF
>15|TRBV7-9
CASTPGSHTTDTQYF
>15|TRBV18
CASSPLDSSAKGYTF
>14|TRBV29-1
CSVSRDSGGNTIYF
>15|TRBV5-6
CASSLARRFAGEQFF
>15|TRBV20-1
CSARSNRGSYNEQFF
>14|TRBV18
CASSPTGQGDEQYF
>13|TRBV10-3
CAISGQEPYEQYF
>16|TRBV2
CASSEGLAGVSDTQYF
>15|TRBV12-3/TRBV12-4
CASSKTESRTDTQYF
>14|TRBV11-1
CASSPRTGNSPLHF
>16|TRBV7-8
CASSPPRGARGTEAFF
>12|TRBV20-1
CSAGAQTYGYTF
>16|TRBV7-9
CASSHLTGTGEETQYF
>14|TRBV5-4
CASSPDRTTQPQHF
>14|TRBV12-3/TRBV12-4
CASSLDPASYEQYF
>16|TRBV20-1
CSARTSGIISYNEQFF
>15|TRBV6-1
CASRPRDGREDTQYF
>15|TRBV15
CATSTPGAAYNEQFF
>15|TRBV28
CASSPASGSTYEQYF
>13|TRBV6-2/TRBV6-3
CASKARPTDTQYF
>16|TRBV18
CASSPPEASRSNEQFF
>15|TRBV6-1
CASRQRGGTRDEQFF
>13|TRBV20-1
CSASRQGRNIQYF
>16|TRBV14
CASSLRDRGPQETQYF
>14|TRBV7-2
CASSPLGVTGELFF
>16|TRBV28
CASSRLGGLATYEQYF
>17|TRBV4-3
CASSQDLWASGTETQYF
>17|TRBV20-1
CSAHSRPVWDRANEQYF
>15|TRBV7-2
CASSPGLRFNNEQFF
>12|TRBV29-1
CSATHGPGELFF
>15|TRBV12-3/TRBV12-4
CASSFKLAGPYEQYF
>12|TRBV3-1
CASCSATDTQYF
>14|TRBV10-3
CAISGRDSSYEQYF
>15|TRBV15
CATSGQGSGTDTQYF
>15|TRBV7-2
CASSLVARQQETQYF
>13|TRBV20-1
CSAGTSLNYEQYF